Given below is one T cell receptor beta chain in context. Its antigen is currently unknown. Germline V lookup: CDR1 SGHTA, CDR2 FQGNSA. V lost 5 bases and J lost 2; bases outside the gene matches: 3. This CDR3 comprises 14 residues. Produced via immunoSEQ multiplex PCR; TCRdb's table is partial and in-frame only. The data contain about 64,000 clones, approximately 89% of them singletons. The data are from a study of OX40 agonist ivuxolimab in advanced cancers. Study background: With a range of roughly 20 to 80, age averaged approximately 55 years, and 75% to 90% were male. Prior anti-PD-1, anti-PD-L1 or anti-CTLA-4 therapy was allowed; approximately 41% had some. Points from the study as a whole: Some nonresponders additionally presented with little normalized T-cell clonal expansion. Both blood CD4+ and CD8+ T cells showed clonal growth by week 6 at 0.1 to 3.0 mg/kg.

V usage is TRBV7-2 and J usage is TRBJ2-3, with 8 bases fitting TRBD2. The clonotype was recovered from an adult with an advanced solid tumor such as melanoma, head and neck, liver or kidney cancer. The sample consisted of CD4+ or CD8+ T cells sorted from blood, taken in a trial of the OX40 agonist ivuxolimab. CDR3 coding DNA: TGTGCCAGCAGCCCGGGAGGGATCACAGATACGCAGTATTTT. Its translation is CASSPGGITDTQYF.